A selection of T cell receptor beta chains follows, all from one sample in a study of T cell changes during pregnancy in multiple sclerosis. Sequencing used immunoSEQ multiplex PCR; TCRdb keeps in-frame clones, though not all of them. This sample yields more than 50,000 clones, of which around 90% are seen a single time; almost 0.5% belongs to the top ten. The sequences come from CD4+ T cells from peripheral blood mononuclear cells, collected after pregnancy. All receptors come from a female donor in good health, enrolled as a control in a pregnancy study. Each CDR3 is given with its conserved first and last residue. The D gene is left open where the match is weak. Size tells how often a clone was seen (once, few, many) or the class of an expanded clone, and some rows leave it out.

v_call,clone_size,j_call,d_call,cdr3_aa
TRBV6-5,.,TRBJ1-1,TRBD1,CASSYSTGTGGTEAFF
TRBV11-3,.,TRBJ1-1,.,CASSLGTAEAFF
TRBV5-4,.,TRBJ2-3,.,CASSLPEADTQYF
TRBV2,.,TRBJ2-7,.,CASSSYRGGYEQYF
TRBV9,few,TRBJ1-5,.,CASSPTAYSNQPQHF
TRBV4-2,.,TRBJ2-4,.,CASSQDRAIKNIQYF
TRBV30,.,TRBJ2-3,TRBD2,CAWSLGGGDTDTQYF
TRBV19,.,TRBJ1-5,TRBD1,CASSQSGGSQPQHF
TRBV4-3,.,TRBJ2-1,.,CASSLEVMYNEQFF
TRBV10-3,.,TRBJ2-5,.,CAISFGNKETQYF
TRBV4-2,.,TRBJ1-2,TRBD1,CASSQTGQGLFNYGYTF
TRBV5-1,once,TRBJ2-3,.,CASSPSTDTDTQYF
TRBV16,.,TRBJ1-2,.,CASSQSTGQGGYTF
TRBV11-3,.,TRBJ2-7,TRBD1,CASRGGQFYEQYF
TRBV12-5,.,TRBJ1-4,.,CASGLVRRQNNEKLFF
TRBV29-1,once,TRBJ1-4,.,CSVIVSTNEKLFF
TRBV19,once,TRBJ2-5,TRBD2,CASSSGSGGQETQYF
TRBV19,few,TRBJ1-2,.,CASSHPWTDGVGGYTF
TRBV11-3,.,TRBJ2-3,TRBD1,CASSLTGGLGDTQYF
TRBV9,.,TRBJ1-2,.,CASSVGGTAETNYGYTF
TRBV19,.,TRBJ1-4,.,CASSGRREINEKLFF
TRBV7-9,.,TRBJ1-1,.,CASSGLGGSRTMNTEAFF
TRBV6-1,.,TRBJ2-2,TRBD1,CASRQGATGELFF
TRBV28,.,TRBJ2-2,.,CASSITNTGELFF
TRBV9,.,TRBJ2-7,TRBD1,CASSVGRGQGAEQYF
TRBV29-1,once,TRBJ2-3,.,CSVLRRDTDTQYF
TRBV30,.,TRBJ2-7,TRBD1,CAWQKDRGGVYEQYF
TRBV7-9,.,TRBJ1-2,TRBD1,CASSLGQGHGYTF